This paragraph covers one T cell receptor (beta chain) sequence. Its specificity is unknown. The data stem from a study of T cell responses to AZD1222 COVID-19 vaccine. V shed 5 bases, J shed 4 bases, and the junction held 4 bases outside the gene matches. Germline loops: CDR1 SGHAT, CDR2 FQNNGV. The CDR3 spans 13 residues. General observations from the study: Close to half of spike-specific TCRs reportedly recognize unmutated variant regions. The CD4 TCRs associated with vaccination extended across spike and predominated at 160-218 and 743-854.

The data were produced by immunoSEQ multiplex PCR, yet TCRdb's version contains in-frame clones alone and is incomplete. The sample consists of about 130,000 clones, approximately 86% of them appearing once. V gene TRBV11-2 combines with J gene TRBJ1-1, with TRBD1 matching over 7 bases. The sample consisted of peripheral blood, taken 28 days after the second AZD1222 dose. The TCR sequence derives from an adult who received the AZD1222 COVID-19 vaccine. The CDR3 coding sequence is TGTGCCAGCAGCCCGAGACAGGGCACTGAAGCTTTCTTT. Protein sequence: CASSPRQGTEAFF.